This passage covers 3 T cell receptor beta chains from one sample sequenced in a study of T-cell memory formation after mild COVID-19. TCRdb re-called the 5' RACE reads through MiXCR, storing one row per CDR3 protein. The sample includes about 120,000 distinct CDR3 sequences, approximately 21% seen only once; the top ten take around 40%. The sample taken for sequencing was PBMCs or a T cell subset sorted from them (not recorded which). Every receptor here comes from a young man who had mild COVID-19 (a few samples of this study predate the infection). Cell type and time point are not known.

The chain employs TRBV30 and TRBJ2-4, with D tentatively TRBD1 or TRBD2 (5 bases each). CDR1 is GTSNPN and CDR2 is SVGIG in the germline V gene (reference sequence). V was shortened by 5 bases and J by 0 bases, with 11 bases between the two germline ends. The CDR3 is 14 residues long. This CDR3 is CAWGTDVAKNIQYF. CDR3 coding DNA: TGTGCCTGGGGGACGGACGTAGCCAAAAACATTCAGTACTTC.

This chain connects TRBV4-1 to TRBJ2-7; D unclear. The CDR3 extends over 12 amino acids. Trimming pared 2 bases from V and 6 bases from J, leaving 8 bases between. Germline-derived CDR1 and CDR2 are MGHRA and YSYEKL. For the CDR3, the DNA is TGCGCCAGCAGCCAAAGCACGATCGAGCAGTACGTC. It codes for CASSQSTIEQYV.

The chain combines TRBV20-1 with TRBJ2-5; D gene uncertain. V was clipped by 1 base and J by 4 bases, with 10 bases between them. Germline CDR1 reads DFQATT; CDR2 reads SNEGSKA (reference sequence). This CDR3 has 13 amino acids. The CDR3 loop is CSARAGDGETQYF. The CDR3 DNA follows: TGCAGTGCTAGAGCGGGCGACGGAGAGACCCAGTACTTC.